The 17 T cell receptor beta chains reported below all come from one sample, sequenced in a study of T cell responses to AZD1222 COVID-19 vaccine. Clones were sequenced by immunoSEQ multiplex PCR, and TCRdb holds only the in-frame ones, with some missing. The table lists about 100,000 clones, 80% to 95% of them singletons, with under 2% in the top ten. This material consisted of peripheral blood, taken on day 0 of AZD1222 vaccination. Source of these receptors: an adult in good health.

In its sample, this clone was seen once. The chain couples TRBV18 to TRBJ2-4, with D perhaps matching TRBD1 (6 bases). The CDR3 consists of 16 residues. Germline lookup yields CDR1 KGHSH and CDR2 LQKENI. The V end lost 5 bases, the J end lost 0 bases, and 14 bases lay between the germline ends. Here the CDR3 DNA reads TGTGCCAGCTCATTTGACAGGTTGGGAGCCAAAAACATTCAGTACTTC. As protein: CASSFDRLGAKNIQYF. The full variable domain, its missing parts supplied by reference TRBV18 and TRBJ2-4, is NAGVMQNPRHLVRRRGQEARLRCSPMKGHSHVYWYRQLPEEGLKFMVYLQKENIIDESGMPKERFSAEFPKEGPSILRIQQVVRGDSAAYFCASSFDRLGAKNIQYFGAGTRLSVL.

The CDR3 protein is CASSYMSGLMGEQFF. The DNA of the CDR3 is TGTGCCAGCAGCTATATGTCGGGGCTAATGGGTGAGCAGTTCTTC. V gene TRBV7-9 combines with J gene TRBJ2-1; D may be TRBD1 or TRBD2 (5 bases each). This CDR3 has 15 amino acids. The V end was cut by 4 bases, the J end by 9 bases, with 19 bases between. Germline V gene sequence: CDR1 SEHNR, CDR2 FQNEAQ (reference sequence). The whole variable domain, filled in from reference TRBV7-9 and TRBJ2-1, reads DTGVSQNPRHKITKRGQNVTFRCDPISEHNRLYWYRQTLGQGPEFLTYFQNEAQLEKSRLLSDRFSAERPKGSFSTLEIQRTEQGDSAMYLCASSYMSGLMGEQFFGPGTRLTVL.

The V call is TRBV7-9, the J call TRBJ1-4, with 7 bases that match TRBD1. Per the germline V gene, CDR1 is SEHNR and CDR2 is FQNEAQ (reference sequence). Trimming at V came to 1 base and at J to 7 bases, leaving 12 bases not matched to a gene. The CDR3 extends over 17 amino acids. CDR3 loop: CASSLVGVRTGLEKLFF. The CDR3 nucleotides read TGTGCCAGCAGCTTAGTTGGGGTCCGGACAGGCCTTGAAAAACTGTTTTTT.

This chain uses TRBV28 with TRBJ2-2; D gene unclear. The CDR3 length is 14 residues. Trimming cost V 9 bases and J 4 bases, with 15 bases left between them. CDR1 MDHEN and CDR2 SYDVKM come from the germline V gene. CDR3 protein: CASLVKFGTGELFF. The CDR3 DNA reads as TGTGCCAGTTTAGTGAAATTCGGCACCGGGGAGCTGTTTTTT.

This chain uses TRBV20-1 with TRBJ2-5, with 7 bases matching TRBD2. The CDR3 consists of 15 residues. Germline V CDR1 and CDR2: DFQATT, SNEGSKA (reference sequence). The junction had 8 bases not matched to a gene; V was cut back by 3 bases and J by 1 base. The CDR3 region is CSASRPSGGQETQYF. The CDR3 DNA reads TGCAGTGCTAGTAGGCCTAGCGGAGGCCAAGAGACCCAGTACTTC.

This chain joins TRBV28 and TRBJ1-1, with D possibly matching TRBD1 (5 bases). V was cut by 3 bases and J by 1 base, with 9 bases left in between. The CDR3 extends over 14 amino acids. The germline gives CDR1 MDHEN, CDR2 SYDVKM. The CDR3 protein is CASSFSRGNTEAFF. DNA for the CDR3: TGTGCCAGCAGTTTTAGTAGGGGGAACACTGAAGCTTTCTTT.

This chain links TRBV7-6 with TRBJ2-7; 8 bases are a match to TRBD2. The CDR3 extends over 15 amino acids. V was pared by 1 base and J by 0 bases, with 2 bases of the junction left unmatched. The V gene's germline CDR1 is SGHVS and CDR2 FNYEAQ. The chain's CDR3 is CASSLGLAGSYEQYF. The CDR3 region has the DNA TGTGCCAGCAGCTTAGGTCTAGCGGGCTCCTACGAGCAGTACTTC.

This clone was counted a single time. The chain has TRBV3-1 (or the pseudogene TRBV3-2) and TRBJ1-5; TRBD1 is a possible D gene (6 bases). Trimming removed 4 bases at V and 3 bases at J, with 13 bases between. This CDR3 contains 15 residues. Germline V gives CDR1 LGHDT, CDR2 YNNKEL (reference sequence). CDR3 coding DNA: TGTGCCAGCAGCCCGCGTAGGGACACCAATCAGCCCCAGCATTTT. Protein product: CASSPRRDTNQPQHF.

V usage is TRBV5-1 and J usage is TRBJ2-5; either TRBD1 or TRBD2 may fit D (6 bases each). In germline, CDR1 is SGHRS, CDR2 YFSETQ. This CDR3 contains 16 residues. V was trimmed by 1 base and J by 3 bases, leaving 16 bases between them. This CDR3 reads CASSLLGGRKEETQYF. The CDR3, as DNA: TGCGCCAGCAGCTTGCTCGGGGGCCGAAAAGAAGAGACCCAGTACTTC.

The CDR3 spells CASSQDGAKGSDTQYF. CDR3 bases: TGCGCCAGCAGCCAAGATGGGGCAAAGGGGTCAGATACGCAGTATTTT. The chain couples TRBV4-1 to TRBJ2-3, with a weak D call TRBD1 (5 bases). This CDR3 comprises 16 residues. The germline gives CDR1 MGHRA, CDR2 YSYEKL. V was clipped by 0 bases and J by 4 bases, with 14 bases between them.

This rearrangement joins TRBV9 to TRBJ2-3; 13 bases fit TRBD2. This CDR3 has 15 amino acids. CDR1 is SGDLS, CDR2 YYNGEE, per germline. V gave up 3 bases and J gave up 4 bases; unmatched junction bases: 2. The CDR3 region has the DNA TGTGCCAGCAGCGAGACTAGCGGGAGGTCAGATACGCAGTATTTT. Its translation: CASSETSGRSDTQYF.

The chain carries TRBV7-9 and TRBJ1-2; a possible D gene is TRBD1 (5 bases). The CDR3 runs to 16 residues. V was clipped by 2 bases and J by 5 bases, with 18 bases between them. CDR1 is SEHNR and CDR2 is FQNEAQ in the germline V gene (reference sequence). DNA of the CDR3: TGTGCCAGCAGCTTATATGAAATGGGGACGTTGTATGGCTACACCTTC. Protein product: CASSLYEMGTLYGYTF.

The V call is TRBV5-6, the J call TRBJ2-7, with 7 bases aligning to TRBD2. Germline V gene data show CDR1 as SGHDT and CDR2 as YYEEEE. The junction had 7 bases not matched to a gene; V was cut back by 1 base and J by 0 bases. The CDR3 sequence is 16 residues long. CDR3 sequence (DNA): TGTGCCAGCAGCTTGTGGGGGGACTATCTCTCCTACGAGCAGTACTTC. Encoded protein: CASSLWGDYLSYEQYF.

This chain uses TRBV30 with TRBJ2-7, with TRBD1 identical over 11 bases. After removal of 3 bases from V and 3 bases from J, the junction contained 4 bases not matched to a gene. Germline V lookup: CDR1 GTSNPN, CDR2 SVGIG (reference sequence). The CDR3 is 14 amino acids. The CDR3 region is CAWSAGTGGYEQYF. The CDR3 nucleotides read TGTGCCTGGAGCGCCGGGACAGGGGGCTACGAGCAGTACTTC. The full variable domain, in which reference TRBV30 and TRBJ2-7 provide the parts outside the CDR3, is SQTIHQWPATLVQPVGSPLSLECTVEGTSNPNLYWYRQAAGRGLQLLFYSVGIGQISSEVPQNLSASRPQDRQFILSSKKLLLSDSGFYLCAWSAGTGGYEQYFGPGTRLTVT.

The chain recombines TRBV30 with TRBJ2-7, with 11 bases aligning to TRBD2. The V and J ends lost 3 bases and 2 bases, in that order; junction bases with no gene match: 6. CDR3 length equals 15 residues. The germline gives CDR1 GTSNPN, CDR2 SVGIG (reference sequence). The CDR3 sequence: CAWSTGTSGTYEQYF. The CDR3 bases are TGTGCCTGGAGCACCGGGACTAGCGGTACCTACGAGCAGTACTTC.

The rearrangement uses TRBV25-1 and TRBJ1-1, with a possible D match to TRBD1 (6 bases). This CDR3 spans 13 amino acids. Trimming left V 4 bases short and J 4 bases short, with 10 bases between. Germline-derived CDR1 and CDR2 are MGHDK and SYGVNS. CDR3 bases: TGTGCCAGCAGTGTAGGGGGTCGCACTGAAGCTTTCTTT. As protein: CASSVGGRTEAFF.

Written as DNA, the CDR3 is TGTGCCAGCAGCCAAGATGGGGGGCTGTCCTATGGCTACACCTTC. This encodes CASSQDGGLSYGYTF. The chain links TRBV3-1 (or the pseudogene TRBV3-2) to TRBJ1-2, with D possibly being TRBD1 (6 bases). Germline CDR1 is LGHDT and CDR2 is YNNKEL (reference sequence). Trimming stripped 0 bases from V and 4 bases from J, with 12 bases between. CDR3 length: 15 residues.